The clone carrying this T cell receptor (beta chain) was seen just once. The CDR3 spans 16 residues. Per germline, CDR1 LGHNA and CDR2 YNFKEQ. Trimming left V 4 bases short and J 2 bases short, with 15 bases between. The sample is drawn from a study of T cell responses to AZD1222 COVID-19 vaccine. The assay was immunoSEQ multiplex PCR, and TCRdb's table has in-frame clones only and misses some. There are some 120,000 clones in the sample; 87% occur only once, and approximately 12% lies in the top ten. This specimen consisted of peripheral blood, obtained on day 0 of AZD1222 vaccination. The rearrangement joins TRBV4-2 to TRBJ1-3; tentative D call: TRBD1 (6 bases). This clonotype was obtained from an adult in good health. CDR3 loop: CASSLGGEGPGNTIYF. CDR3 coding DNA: TGTGCCAGCAGCCTAGGGGGGGAAGGCCCTGGAAACACCATATATTTT.